These T cell receptor beta chains were read from a single sample in a study of T-cell memory formation after mild COVID-19. In TCRdb, the 5' RACE reads were re-called with MiXCR into one record per CDR3 protein. The table lists roughly 150,000 distinct CDR3 sequences, approximately 12% of them singletons. The sample taken for sequencing was PBMCs or a T cell subset sorted from them (not recorded which). The receptors derive from a man younger than 30 who had mild COVID-19 (a few samples of this study predate the infection). Cell type and time point are not known. Each CDR3 is given with its conserved first and last residue. The D gene is left open where the match is weak. The size of a clone is reported for some rows only, either as once, few or many, or as a class for expanded clones.

CDR3	DNA	size	J	V	D
CSAQIKTGYDYTF	TGCAGTGCCCAGATTAAGACAGGGTATGACTACACCTTC	few	TRBJ1-2	TRBV20-1	TRBD1
CASSRIGLNTEAFF	TGCGCCAGCAGCAGAATTGGGTTGAACACTGAAGCTTTCTTT	NA	TRBJ1-1	TRBV5-1	NA
CASSYSSGNTIYF	TGTGCCAGCAGTTATTCATCTGGAAACACCATATATTTT	once	TRBJ1-3	TRBV7-2	NA
CASSFTGDANYGYTF	TGCGCCAGCAGCTTTACAGGGGACGCAAACTATGGCTACACCTTC	NA	TRBJ1-2	TRBV5-1	TRBD1
CSVKGVFNQPQHF	TGCAGTGTTAAGGGGGTCTTCAATCAGCCCCAGCATTTT	few	TRBJ1-5	TRBV20-1	NA
CAIRRAPGETQYF	TGTGCCATCAGAAGGGCGCCGGGGGAGACCCAGTACTTC	NA	TRBJ2-5	TRBV10-3	NA
CASSVPFRGGEAKNIQYF	TGTGCCAGCAGCGTTCCCTTCAGAGGGGGAGAAGCCAAAAACATTCAGTACTTC	NA	TRBJ2-4	TRBV9	NA
CASSYQDWRNTDTQYF	TGTGCCAGCAGCTACCAGGACTGGAGAAACACAGATACGCAGTATTTT	many	TRBJ2-3	TRBV7-2	NA
CSVELNPFF	TGCAGCGTTGAGCTAAACCCTTTCTTT	few	TRBJ1-1	TRBV29-1	NA
CASSHRTAETQYF	TGCGCCAGCTCTCACCGGACCGCAGAGACCCAGTACTTC	NA	TRBJ2-5	TRBV5-1	NA
CASTRGSLRTQYF	TGTGCCAGCACGCGGGGGTCCTTACGGACCCAGTACTTC	NA	TRBJ2-5	TRBV6-6	TRBD2
CASRTDLYGYTF	TGCGCCAGCAGAACGGACCTCTATGGCTACACCTTC	NA	TRBJ1-2	TRBV5-1	NA
CASSFPRADTQYF	TGTGCCAGCAGCTTCCCCCGGGCAGATACGCAGTATTTT	few	TRBJ2-3	TRBV7-2	NA
CASSLYRAHTEAFF	TGTGCCAGCAGTTTATACAGGGCCCACACTGAAGCTTTCTTT	few	TRBJ1-1	TRBV27	NA
CASRGTGQGYNEQFF	TGCGCCAGCAGGGGTACTGGACAGGGGTACAATGAGCAGTTCTTC	NA	TRBJ2-1	TRBV5-1	TRBD1
CASSELEDTEAFF	TGTGCCAGCAGTGAACTGGAGGACACTGAAGCTTTCTTT	many	TRBJ1-1	TRBV2	NA
CSARITDTQYF	TGCAGTGCTAGAATCACAGATACGCAGTATTTT	NA	TRBJ2-3	TRBV20-1	NA
CASRASGPSGGANTGELFF	TGCGCCAGCAGGGCCAGCGGTCCCAGCGGGGGGGCAAACACCGGGGAGCTGTTTTTT	NA	TRBJ2-2	TRBV5-1	TRBD2
CASSLGDRALNTIYF	TGTGCCAGCAGCTTAGGGGACAGGGCATTAAACACCATATATTTT	few	TRBJ1-3	TRBV7-8	TRBD1
CASSREPGGLSEQFF	TGTGCCAGCAGCCGGGAGCCGGGGGGACTCAGTGAGCAGTTCTTC	few	TRBJ2-1	TRBV7-2	TRBD2
CASSLRIVASENNEQFF	TGTGCCAGCTCACTTAGGATTGTGGCTAGCGAAAACAATGAGCAGTTCTTC	NA	TRBJ2-1	TRBV18	NA
CASSPRGPNQPQHF	TGTGCCAGCAGTCCTCGGGGGCCGAATCAGCCCCAGCATTTT	NA	TRBJ1-5	TRBV27	NA
CASSLGSRPYEQYF	TGTGCCAGCAGCTTAGGCAGCAGGCCCTACGAGCAGTACTTC	NA	TRBJ2-7	TRBV7-8	NA